Sequencing of this T cell receptor beta chain was carried out in a study of blood T cell repertoires in COVID-19. Study as a whole: T cells, B-cell-depleted T cells, or PBMCs supplied cDNA or gDNA.

This clone has just a few counts. Its ends do not fully match the called genes, so a read error is possible. Per the authors' pipeline: Estimation of nucleated cell counts relied on the amplification of reference gene primers. Libraries were prepared by immunoSEQ multiplex PCR; TCRdb keeps only in-frame clonotypes and omits some of them. V, J and clone size reflect that table, while D and trimming were determined from the DNA. The table shows some 250,000 clones, with 70% to 75% occurring only once. Per the germline V gene, CDR1 is LGHDT and CDR2 is YNNKEL (reference sequence). CDR3 length equals 11 residues.

The sequencing sample was made of peripheral blood. The TCR was taken from a woman of 80 years or more with acute or convalescent COVID-19. This chain joins TRBV3-1 (or the pseudogene TRBV3-2) and TRBJ2-7; 7 bases line up with TRBD1. The CDR3 sequence: CASSQSGTEVF. The CDR3 region has the DNA TGTGCCAGCAGCCAGTCCGGGACAGAGGTCTTC.